This T cell receptor (beta chain) was obtained from a study of metastatic and nonmetastatic thyroid tumors. This clone came up a few times. Its antigen remains unidentified. Study results and limitations: Reports indicated that malignant thyroid tumors showed significantly higher TCR beta diversity than benign nodules did, in blood and tumor.

Treatment of any kind had been given to no patient before thyroid surgery. TCRdb reprocessed the PCR reads using MiXCR. The sample carries approximately 20,000 clones, 28% recorded once. The germline gives CDR1 SNHLY, CDR2 FYNNEI. The CDR3 is 13 amino acids. With 6 bases clipped from V and 8 bases from J, the junction kept 6 bases outside the gene matches. The rearrangement links TRBV2 to TRBJ1-5; 8 bases are a match to TRBD1. The clonotype comes from a female donor with papillary thyroid cancer or a benign thyroid nodule (not recorded which). Some clones in this sample may be carry-over from other donors' samples. The sequenced sample was tumor tissue. CDR3 region: CASRGQVQEPQHF. In DNA form, the CDR3 reads TGTGCCAGCAGGGGACAGGTTCAGGAGCCCCAGCATTTT. The full variable domain, completed using reference TRBV2 and TRBJ1-5, is EPEVTQTPSHQVTQMGQEVILRCVPISNHLYFYWYRQILGQKVEFLVSFYNNEISEKSEIFDDQFSVERPDGSNFTLKIRSTKLEDSAMYFCASRGQVQEPQHFGDGTRLSIL.